One and the same sample provided the 3 T cell receptor beta chains below, sequenced in a study of cytomegalovirus exposure and HLA in healthy donors. PCR employed 60 Vbeta and 13 Jbeta primers. Repertoires were generated with immunoSEQ multiplex PCR, while TCRdb's copy carries only in-frame clones and drops some. Among about 180,000 clones listed, 82% were seen once. Sequencing was done on a sample of PBMCs. Source of these receptors: a woman aged 45 to 65 in good health and CMV-seronegative.

The V and J genes are TRBV20-1 and TRBJ1-2; TRBD1 might be the D (6 bases). The CDR3 spans 11 residues. The germline CDR1 and CDR2 sequences are DFQATT and SNEGSKA (reference sequence). The V gene lost 6 bases and the J gene lost 5 bases, with 10 bases spanning the gap. The CDR3 DNA reads TGCAGTGCCCGGGGGGCTTATGGCTACACCTTC. Encoded protein: CSARGAYGYTF.

The gene calls are TRBV14 and TRBJ2-7; 7 bases are shared with TRBD1. Germline V gene sequence: CDR1 SGHDN, CDR2 FVKESK. The CDR3 is 15 residues long. Germline trimming cut 4 bases from V and 2 bases from J; bases unmatched to any gene: 8. CDR3 in amino acids: CASSPGGTFAYEQYF. The CDR3 DNA is TGTGCCAGCAGCCCAGGGGGTACCTTTGCCTACGAGCAGTACTTC.

The rearrangement links TRBV2 to TRBJ2-3, with 9 bases that match TRBD1. The V segment lost 5 bases and the J segment 2 bases; nucleotides outside the gene matches: 8. The germline V gene encodes CDR1 SNHLY and CDR2 FYNNEI. The CDR3 extends over 16 amino acids. In DNA form, the CDR3 reads TGTGCCAGCAGTAAAGGACAGGGGACGTCCACAGATACGCAGTATTTT. Protein product: CASSKGQGTSTDTQYF.